Presented here are 10 T cell receptor beta chains from one specimen sequenced in a study of blood T cell repertoires in COVID-19. Only in-frame clones appear in the TCRdb table, and some are missing; sequencing was by immunoSEQ multiplex PCR. The sample records 300,000 to 450,000 clones, around 89% being singletons. The sample taken for sequencing was peripheral blood. These receptors were collected from a woman in her twenties or thirties with COVID-19, enrolled during active disease.

The sample holds a few counts of this clone. The chain employs TRBV6-6 and TRBJ1-2; D remains ambiguous. V gave up 0 bases and J gave up 1 base, with 12 bases separating them. Germline V lookup: CDR1 MNHNY, CDR2 SVGAGI (reference sequence). This CDR3 has 16 residues. The CDR3 DNA reads TGTGCCAGCAGTTACTCGTTTGGGCCCGGTAACTATGGCTACACCTTC. As protein: CASSYSFGPGNYGYTF.

CDR3 DNA: TGTGCCAGCAGTTACTTCGGGACAGTCACCGGGGAGCTGTTTTTT. This sequence encodes CASSYFGTVTGELFF. This chain joins TRBV6-6 and TRBJ2-2, with TRBD1 matching over 7 bases. J lost 4 bases, V lost 1 base, and 3 bases had no gene match. The CDR3 spans 15 residues. Per the germline V gene, CDR1 is MNHNY and CDR2 is SVGAGI (reference sequence).

V and J are TRBV7-2 and TRBJ2-3, with 7 nucleotides matching TRBD2. Trimming cost V 6 bases and J 4 bases; bases outside gene matches: 7. This CDR3 contains 14 residues. The germline V gene has CDR1 SGHTA and CDR2 FQGNSA. CDR3 sequence: CASSRGLVADTQYF. The CDR3 nucleotides are TGTGCCAGCAGTCGAGGACTAGTAGCAGATACGCAGTATTTT.

This sequence joins TRBV12-5 and TRBJ1-2, with D possibly matching TRBD1 (6 bases). Germline V gene data show CDR1 as LGHNT and CDR2 as FRNRAP. V dropped 4 bases and J dropped 6 bases, with 15 bases sitting between them. This CDR3 spans 14 amino acids. The CDR3 DNA reads TGTGCTAGTGGTTCAACGGGGGGCGAGGATGGCTACACCTTC. Protein sequence: CASGSTGGEDGYTF.

The chain employs TRBV7-6 and TRBJ2-1, with D uncertain. This CDR3 spans 9 amino acids. The germline V and J ends were trimmed by 11 bases and 7 bases, with 6 bases remaining between them. Germline-derived CDR1 and CDR2 are SGHVS and FNYEAQ. CDR3 amino acids: CAHGNEQFF. DNA for the CDR3: TGTGCCCACGGTAATGAGCAGTTCTTC.

The chain recombines TRBV12-5 with TRBJ2-5; 9 bases line up with TRBD2. Trimming took 3 bases from V and 5 from J; bases not matched to a gene: 4. Germline CDR1 is LGHNT and CDR2 is FRNRAP. The CDR3 runs 14 residues. This CDR3 is CASGFGLASETQYF. Written as DNA, the CDR3 is TGTGCTAGTGGTTTCGGACTAGCGTCGGAGACCCAGTACTTC.

The chain employs TRBV4-2 and TRBJ2-5; 12 bases are a match to TRBD2. The germline V gene has CDR1 LGHNA and CDR2 YNFKEQ. V dropped 1 base and J dropped 4; count of bases not matched to a gene: 1. CDR3 length: 15 residues. CDR3 loop: CASSQGTSGAETQYF. In DNA form, the CDR3 reads TGTGCCAGCAGCCAAGGGACTAGCGGGGCAGAGACCCAGTACTTC.

The chain is built from TRBV7-2 and TRBJ2-5, with D perhaps matching TRBD2 (6 bases). V gave up 4 bases and J gave up 5 bases, with 20 bases separating them. The germline CDR1 and CDR2 sequences are SGHTA and FQGNSA. The CDR3 extends over 16 amino acids. DNA for the CDR3: TGTGCCAGCAGCTCACGAGCCCAACTAGGAGGGGAGACCCAGTACTTC. Amino acids: CASSSRAQLGGETQYF.

The chain combines TRBV18 with TRBJ2-7; tentatively, D is TRBD2 (7 bases). The CDR3 contains 16 residues. In germline, CDR1 is KGHSH, CDR2 LQKENI. V was trimmed by 2 bases and J by 0 bases, leaving 14 bases between them. The CDR3 reads CASSPSIRGASYEQYF. DNA for the CDR3: TGTGCCAGCTCACCATCGATCCGGGGGGCCTCCTACGAGCAGTACTTC.

V usage is TRBV7-2 and J usage is TRBJ2-6; weak D call: TRBD1 (5 bases). The CDR3 has 16 amino acids. Trimming stripped 5 bases from V and 2 bases from J, with 13 bases between. Germline CDR1 reads SGHTA; CDR2 reads FQGNSA. The CDR3 DNA is TGTGCCAGCAGCCGGCCCCAGGGCACTGGGGCCAACGTCCTGACTTTC. This codes for CASSRPQGTGANVLTF.